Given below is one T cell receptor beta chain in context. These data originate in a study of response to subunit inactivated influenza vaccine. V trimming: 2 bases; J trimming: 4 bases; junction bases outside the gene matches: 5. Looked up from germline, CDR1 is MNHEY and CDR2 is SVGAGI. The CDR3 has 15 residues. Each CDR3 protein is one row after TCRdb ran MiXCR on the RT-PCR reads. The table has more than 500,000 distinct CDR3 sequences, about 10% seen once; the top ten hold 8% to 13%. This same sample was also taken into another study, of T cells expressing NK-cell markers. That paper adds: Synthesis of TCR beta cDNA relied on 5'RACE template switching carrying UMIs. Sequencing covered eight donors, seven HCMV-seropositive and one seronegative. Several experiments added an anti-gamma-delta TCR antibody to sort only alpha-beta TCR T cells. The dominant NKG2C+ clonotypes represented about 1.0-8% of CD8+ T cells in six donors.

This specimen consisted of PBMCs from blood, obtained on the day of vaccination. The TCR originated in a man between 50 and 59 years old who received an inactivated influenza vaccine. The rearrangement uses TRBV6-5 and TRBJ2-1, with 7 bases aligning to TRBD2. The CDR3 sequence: CASSYGSGIYNEQFF. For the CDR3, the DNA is TGTGCCAGCAGTTACGGGAGCGGGATATACAATGAGCAGTTCTTC.